One and the same sample provided the 29 T cell receptor beta chains below, sequenced in a study of cytomegalovirus exposure and HLA in healthy donors. Both 60 Vbeta primers and 13 Jbeta primers went into the PCR. Only in-frame clones appear in the TCRdb table, and some are missing; sequencing was by immunoSEQ multiplex PCR. The data show over 200,000 clones, with roughly 82% seen just once and about 6% held by the top ten. The sample consisted of PBMCs. The receptors were gathered from a man in his forties in good health and CMV-seropositive.

This chain connects TRBV6-1 to TRBJ1-5; D uncertain. The CDR3 is 14 amino acids. Per the germline V gene, CDR1 is MNHNS and CDR2 is SASEGT. Trimming removed 6 bases at V and 5 bases at J, with 14 bases between. As DNA, the CDR3 is TGTGCCAGCAGACGGGAGTTATGGGATCAGCCCCAGCATTTT. Protein sequence: CASRRELWDQPQHF.

This sequence joins TRBV6-1 and TRBJ2-2, with D possibly matching TRBD2 (6 bases). The V and J ends lost 2 bases and 7 bases respectively, with 11 bases between them. The CDR3 runs 14 residues. Per germline, CDR1 MNHNS and CDR2 SASEGT. The CDR3 loop is CASSEYGSVGELFF. The CDR3 DNA follows: TGTGCCAGCAGTGAATACGGGAGTGTCGGGGAGCTGTTTTTT.

V gene TRBV5-1 combines with J gene TRBJ1-2; D may be TRBD1 (6 bases). Looked up from germline, CDR1 is SGHRS and CDR2 is YFSETQ. Trimming removed 2 bases from V and 0 bases from J, with 17 bases in between. The CDR3 loop spans 17 amino acids. This CDR3 reads CASSLGQGFLANYGYTF. The DNA for the CDR3 is TGCGCCAGCAGCTTAGGGCAGGGGTTCCTAGCTAACTATGGCTACACCTTC.

CDR3 in DNA: TGTGCCAGCAGCTTTTCTCGCCTAAGCACAGATACGCAGTATTTT. It translates to CASSFSRLSTDTQYF. The chain couples TRBV7-2 to TRBJ2-3; D ambiguous. Trimming stripped 3 bases from V and 0 bases from J, with 10 bases between. The CDR3 loop spans 15 amino acids. Germline loops: CDR1 SGHTA, CDR2 FQGNSA. Filled out from reference TRBV7-2 and TRBJ2-3, the complete variable domain reads GAGVSQSPSNKVTEKGKDVELRCDPISGHTALYWYRQSLGQGLEFLIYFQGNSAPDKSGLPSDRFSAERTGGSVSTLTIQRTQQEDSAVYLCASSFSRLSTDTQYFGPGTRLTVL.

This chain connects TRBV5-6 to TRBJ1-5, with 10 bases lining up with TRBD1. The V gene end was trimmed by 4 bases and the J gene end by 7 bases; junction bases not matched to a gene: 8. Germline values: CDR1 SGHDT, CDR2 YYEEEE. This CDR3 has 15 amino acids. The DNA of the CDR3 is TGTGCCAGCAGCGGACAGGGGGTTTTCAGCCAGCCCCAGCATTTT. Protein: CASSGQGVFSQPQHF.

With regard to this clone: This sample also contains other DNA sequences that code for the same CDR3. The chain carries TRBV18 and TRBJ2-7; 8 nucleotides line up with TRBD1. CDR1 is KGHSH and CDR2 is LQKENI in the germline V gene. Unmatched junction bases numbered 3, after V lost 2 bases and J lost 0 bases. The CDR3 sequence is 15 residues long. DNA for the CDR3: TGTGCCAGCTCACCAAGGGACAGGAGCTCCTACGAGCAGTACTTC. Translating gives CASSPRDRSSYEQYF. Full variable domain (outside the CDR3, taken from reference TRBV18 and TRBJ2-7): NAGVMQNPRHLVRRRGQEARLRCSPMKGHSHVYWYRQLPEEGLKFMVYLQKENIIDESGMPKERFSAEFPKEGPSILRIQQVVRGDSAAYFCASSPRDRSSYEQYFGPGTRLTVT.

The chain carries TRBV18 and TRBJ2-7; D gene ambiguous. Deletions cut 6 bases from V and 7 bases from J, with 10 bases between. CDR3 length: 11 residues. Germline V gene lookup returns CDR1 KGHSH and CDR2 LQKENI. The CDR3 DNA reads as TGTGCCAGCTCCCCCGCGAGGGAGCAGTACGTC. This encodes CASSPAREQYV.

The chain is built from TRBV5-1 and TRBJ1-2; no clear D. The CDR3 runs 13 residues. The germline V gene encodes CDR1 SGHRS and CDR2 YFSETQ. V was pared by 0 bases and J by 7 bases, with 10 bases between. CDR3 in amino acids: CASSLASIVGYTF. CDR3 nucleotide sequence: TGCGCCAGCAGCTTGGCGAGTATCGTTGGCTACACCTTC.

This chain links TRBV2 with TRBJ2-2, with 13 bases lining up with TRBD2. CDR1 SNHLY and CDR2 FYNNEI come from the germline V gene. CDR3 length equals 14 residues. V trimming: 6 bases; J trimming: 7 bases; junction bases outside the gene matches: 2. The CDR3 DNA is TGTGCCAGCAGCGGACTAGCGGGAGTCGGGGAGCTGTTTTTT. Protein product: CASSGLAGVGELFF.

The genes are TRBV6-1 and TRBJ2-1, with 9 bases fitting TRBD1. In germline, CDR1 is MNHNS, CDR2 SASEGT. The CDR3 has 15 amino acids. V lost 3 bases to trimming and J lost 3 bases; unmatched junction nucleotides: 3. The CDR3 sequence is CASSDETGGYNEQFF. The CDR3 region has the DNA TGTGCCAGCAGTGACGAGACAGGGGGCTACAATGAGCAGTTCTTC.

In this sample, this clone turned up a few times. The chain has TRBV2 and TRBJ2-7; 7 nucleotides match TRBD2. With V trimmed by 3 bases and J by 2 bases, 7 bases remained unmatched. Germline CDR1 is SNHLY and CDR2 is FYNNEI. The CDR3 sequence is 15 residues long. The CDR3 region is CASSEGDYPPYEQYF. Written as DNA, the CDR3 is TGTGCCAGCAGTGAGGGGGACTACCCTCCCTACGAGCAGTACTTC. The entire variable domain, with the rest obtained from reference TRBV2 and TRBJ2-7, is as follows: EPEVTQTPSHQVTQMGQEVILRCVPISNHLYFYWYRQILGQKVEFLVSFYNNEISEKSEIFDDQFSVERPDGSNFTLKIRSTKLEDSAMYFCASSEGDYPPYEQYFGPGTRLTVT.

The V and J genes are TRBV18 and TRBJ1-1; tentative D call: TRBD1 (6 bases). Per the germline V gene, CDR1 is KGHSH and CDR2 is LQKENI. V was clipped by 6 bases and J by 1 base, with 15 bases between them. The CDR3 is made up of 15 amino acids. CDR3 in amino acids: CASSQFGQRNTEAFF. For the CDR3, the DNA is TGTGCCAGCTCCCAATTCGGACAGAGGAACACTGAAGCTTTCTTT. The whole variable domain, remainder taken from reference TRBV18 and TRBJ1-1, is NAGVMQNPRHLVRRRGQEARLRCSPMKGHSHVYWYRQLPEEGLKFMVYLQKENIIDESGMPKERFSAEFPKEGPSILRIQQVVRGDSAAYFCASSQFGQRNTEAFFGQGTRLTVV.

The CDR3 is CASTRQGMQTEAFF. The CDR3 DNA reads TGTGCCAGCACCCGACAGGGAATGCAAACTGAAGCTTTCTTT. V and J are TRBV2 and TRBJ1-1; 7 bases line up with TRBD1. V trimming: 7 bases; J trimming: 5 bases; junction bases outside the gene matches: 10. Per germline, CDR1 SNHLY and CDR2 FYNNEI. This CDR3 region has 14 residues.

Concerning this clone itself: The junction does not match germline at one end; this may be a read error. V usage is TRBV6-1 and J usage is TRBJ2-7; no clear D. CDR1 is MNHNS and CDR2 is SASEGT in the germline V gene. This CDR3 has 13 amino acids. The CDR3 region is CTSRDILSYEQYF. The CDR3 bases are TGTACCAGCAGAGACATCCTCTCCTACGAGCAGTACTTC.

In this sample, this clone turned up a few times. In DNA form, the CDR3 reads TGTGCCAGCAGCCCTAGCGGGAGTTGGTACGAGCAGTACTTC. Amino acids: CASSPSGSWYEQYF. J is TRBJ2-7 and V is TRBV27, with TRBD2 matching over 10 bases. Losses at the gene ends were 6 bases for V and 4 bases for J; bases not matched to a gene: 6. The CDR3 extends over 14 amino acids. Per germline, CDR1 MNHEY and CDR2 SMNVEV (reference sequence).

This clone has more than one count but fewer than ten. CDR3 bases: TGTGCCAGCAGCGGTTGGGACAGGGAGGCTGGAAACACCATATATTTT. Translation gives CASSGWDREAGNTIYF. This chain joins TRBV9 and TRBJ1-3; 9 bases line up with TRBD1. Germline CDR1 SGDLS, CDR2 YYNGEE. The CDR3 runs to 16 residues. After removal of 3 bases from V and 2 bases from J, the junction contained 6 bases not matched to a gene.

The chain links TRBV6-6 to TRBJ2-5; the D gene is possibly TRBD1 (6 bases). Germline V gene sequence: CDR1 MNHNY, CDR2 SVGAGI (reference sequence). The CDR3 is made up of 14 amino acids. Trimming took off 4 bases at V and 5 bases at J, with 14 bases between the two ends. Here the CDR3 reads CASSSRGDMETQYF. The CDR3 DNA follows: TGTGCCAGCAGTTCCCGTGGGGACATGGAGACCCAGTACTTC.

The rearrangement links TRBV19 to TRBJ1-1; maybe TRBD1 (6 bases). The V and J ends lost 2 bases and 4 bases respectively, with 8 bases between them. Germline CDR1 and CDR2: LNHDA and SQIVND (reference sequence). The CDR3 is 13 residues long. The CDR3 loop reads CASSITGSTEAFF. CDR3 sequence (DNA): TGTGCCAGTAGTATAACAGGGAGCACTGAAGCTTTCTTT.

The chain links TRBV18 to TRBJ1-1; 7 bases map to TRBD1. The CDR3 sequence is 16 residues long. Trimming took 2 bases from V and 1 from J; bases not matched to a gene: 7. Germline V CDR1 and CDR2: KGHSH, LQKENI. The CDR3 DNA reads as TGTGCCAGCTCACCATTATCCGGGACAGAGAACACTGAAGCTTTCTTT. Translation: CASSPLSGTENTEAFF.

This chain connects TRBV11-3 to TRBJ2-7; TRBD1 is a possible D gene (6 bases). CDR3 length equals 15 residues. The V gene's germline CDR1 is SGHNT and CDR2 YENEEA. V was clipped by 4 bases and J by 2 bases, with 15 bases between them. CDR3 region: CASSSTGSPTYEQYV. The CDR3 bases are TGTGCCAGCAGCTCTACAGGGAGCCCTACCTACGAGCAGTACGTC.

The chain is built from TRBV5-6 and TRBJ2-6, with D possibly TRBD1 on 6 matching bases. The CDR3 totals 18 residues. With 3 bases removed from V and 3 bases from J, the gap between germline ends came to 19 bases. Germline CDR1 is SGHDT and CDR2 is YYEEEE. CDR3 sequence reads: CASSSRGGSPFGANVLTF. In DNA, the CDR3 is TGTGCCAGCAGCTCCCGAGGGGGATCCCCCTTTGGGGCCAACGTCCTGACTTTC.

The chain joins TRBV10-3 to TRBJ2-3; 9 bases align to TRBD1. J was trimmed by 5 bases and V by 4 bases; bases with no gene match: 1. The CDR3 is 13 residues long. From germline, CDR1 is ENHRY and CDR2 SYGVKD. CDR3 sequence (DNA): TGTGCCATCAGTGTGGACAGGGGAGATACGCAGTATTTT. Translation gives CAISVDRGDTQYF.

About this clone: A read error may account for a junction end that differs from germline. J is TRBJ2-5 and V is TRBV7-7; perhaps TRBD2 as D (6 bases). CDR1 is SSHAT and CDR2 is FNYEAQ in the germline V gene (reference sequence). The CDR3 is 13 residues long. In nucleotides, the CDR3 is TGTGCTAGCAGCTCGGGACTCCGGGAGACCCAGTACTTC. The encoded protein is CASSSGLRETQYF.

The J gene is TRBJ1-2, the V gene TRBV6-5; TRBD1 might be the D (6 bases). The CDR3 consists of 14 residues. CDR1 is MNHEY and CDR2 is SVGAGI in the germline V gene. V was cut by 1 base and J by 6 bases, with 12 bases left in between. CDR3 nucleotide sequence: TGTGCCAGCAGTTACTACCGGGGGGCTGATGGCTACACCTTC. Residues: CASSYYRGADGYTF.

Only one count was recorded for this clone. The rearrangement links TRBV20-1 to TRBJ1-1; no firm D call. Per the germline V gene, CDR1 is DFQATT and CDR2 is SNEGSKA (reference sequence). The CDR3 spans 11 residues. V lost 1 base to trimming and J lost 3 bases, with 3 bases between them. The CDR3 protein is CSARADTEAFF. The CDR3, as DNA: TGCAGTGCTAGAGCTGACACTGAAGCTTTCTTT.

V and J are TRBV27 and TRBJ2-2, with 13 bases identical to TRBD2. CDR3 length: 15 residues. With 4 bases clipped from V and 9 bases from J, the junction kept 5 bases outside the gene matches. Germline V CDR1 and CDR2: MNHEY, SMNVEV (reference sequence). The CDR3 sequence is CASSWRLAGGWELFF. In nucleotides, the CDR3 is TGTGCCAGCAGTTGGAGACTAGCGGGAGGATGGGAGCTGTTTTTT.

This chain joins TRBV6-1 and TRBJ2-2, with a possible D match to TRBD1 (5 bases). CDR1 and CDR2 from the germline V gene are MNHNS and SASEGT. Trimming removed 4 bases from V and 7 bases from J, with 10 bases in between. The CDR3 is 13 amino acids. The CDR3 DNA reads as TGTGCCAGCAGTGGATCCAGGGTCGGGGAGCTGTTTTTT. As protein: CASSGSRVGELFF.

The chain uses TRBV28 and TRBJ1-1; 8 nucleotides match TRBD1. From germline, CDR1 is MDHEN and CDR2 SYDVKM. The CDR3 consists of 14 residues. V gave up 6 bases and J gave up 1 base; unmatched junction bases: 4. CDR3 coding DNA: TGTGCCAGCAGCCTCGGGACAGGGAACACTGAAGCTTTCTTT. It translates to CASSLGTGNTEAFF.

Only one count was recorded for this clone. V gene TRBV13 combines with J gene TRBJ1-2, with 10 bases matching TRBD1. V gave up 5 bases and J gave up 3 bases; unmatched junction bases: 6. Germline CDR1 is PRHDT and CDR2 is FYEKMQ (reference sequence). The CDR3 runs to 15 residues. The CDR3, as DNA: TGTGCCAGCAGCGGACGGGACAGGGGACACTATGGCTACACCTTC. Amino acid sequence: CASSGRDRGHYGYTF.